This T cell receptor beta chain was sequenced in a study of cytomegalovirus exposure and HLA in healthy donors. Whole-study findings and limits: High sensitivity and specificity were reportedly achieved when the classifier diagnosed cytomegalovirus status. The study put roughly 160 TCR beta chains on its list as cytomegalovirus-associated. Later genetic work tied a missense DCLRE1C variant to beta-chain V and J trimming.

Details on this clone: Its antigen is currently unknown.

Amplification used 60 Vbeta primers and 13 Jbeta primers. Repertoires were generated with immunoSEQ multiplex PCR, while TCRdb's copy carries only in-frame clones and drops some. The sample includes roughly 190,000 clones, more than 65% of them seen just once. The TCR was taken from a female donor in good health and CMV-seronegative. The sequencing input was PBMCs.

In DNA, the CDR3 is TGTGCCAGTTCGACAGAATACGAGCAGTACTTC. Translation: CASSTEYEQYF. The chain uses TRBV6-6 and TRBJ2-7; a possible D gene is TRBD1 (5 bases). Trimming pared 9 bases from V and 4 bases from J, leaving 10 bases between. Germline lookup yields CDR1 MNHNY and CDR2 SVGAGI (reference sequence). CDR3 size: 11 residues.